The TCR beta chain described here comes from a study of T cell responses to AZD1222 COVID-19 vaccine (dated by TCRdb to the early 2020s). For context, the study as a whole: AZD1222 recipients whose second dose came at about 4 weeks and those whose second dose came at about 12 weeks were combined into one group, since spike-specific TCR depth and breadth did not differ between the two schedules. TCR sequencing covered over 230 trial participants: approximately 200 given two doses of AZD1222 and 26 given two doses of MenACWY control vaccine. Enrollment into the trials was organized by age into subgroups of 18-55, 56-69 and 70-plus years, and those subgroups contained roughly 160, 29 and 62 TCR-sequenced participants, respectively. Overall results and qualifications from the work: Most participants were white British and females outnumbered males, and the authors suggested that clonal diversity may have been underestimated. Only six AZD1222 recipients were SARS-CoV-2 seropositive at baseline, limiting conclusions about previously exposed vaccinees. In the small 56-69-year group, the increase in depth fell short of significance, most likely because of low power. No day 14 peak-response samples were available, so repertoires were characterized only after the peak T cell response. A significant rise in spike-specific TCR breadth and depth was observed after two AZD1222 doses relative to day 0 and relative to MenACWY recipients. The whole spike protein was spanned by vaccine-associated CD4 TCRs, and dominant responses were seen in regions 160-218 and 743-854. Epitopes outside the regions mutated in the B.1.351 and B.1.1.7 variants were reportedly recognized by nearly half of the unique spike-specific TCRs.

The CDR3 regions of human TCRbeta chains were analyzed by immunosequencing. As for the authors' bioinformatics: TCRs in the repertoires were compared against a reference library of SARS-CoV-2-specific TCRs that had been generated with the MIRA antigen-specificity platform. Breadth was defined as the fraction of unique TCRs that were SARS-CoV-2-associated. Depth was defined as the fraction of total T cells that were SARS-CoV-2-associated. Using the MIRA data, every spike-specific TCR was mapped to the spike region that the TCR reacted to and assigned to either a CD4 or a CD8 class. Log10-transformed breadth and depth values were compared by one-way ANOVA with Sidak's multiple comparisons tests. Entries here come from immuneACCESS through TCRdb and include only in-frame sequences with V and J called. Some clones fail to appear in such tables; in the studies checked, an unresolved V gene covers under half of the shortfall, and the cause of the remainder is unknown. V, J and clone size are those of that table, while D and trimming were read from the DNA. This sample gives about 160,000 clones in total; approximately 91% of them show up just once. Around 6% of the sample belongs to the ten largest clones.

The germline V gene encodes CDR1 MDHEN and CDR2 SYDVKM. V sheds 3 bases and J sheds 4 bases, leaving 10 bases between their ends. The CDR3 runs 14 residues from the cysteine to the phenylalanine. The retained sequence is limited to the CDR3, 42 bases, with the frame set at the first base. Notes on this clone: What this receptor recognizes is not known. Base qualities were left out, and no much larger clone turns up one base away.

The time point label of this sample denotes: baseline before first vaccination. Samples from vaccinated people were obtained from the UK trials COV001 and COV002, which included a single-blind randomized controlled phase 2/3 trial of AZD1222 (ChAdOx1 nCoV-19) in healthy adults. For TCRbeta chain sequencing, PBMC samples were collected from trial participants at day 0 and at day 28 after the second dose. The rearranged chain carries TRBV28 and TRBJ1-5; the D gene is not confidently resolved. This TCR derives from an adult in good health. The sample here was peripheral blood, taken on day 0 of AZD1222 vaccination. The DNA is TGTGCCAGCAGTTTGGGCCAGACGAATCAGCCCCAGCATTTT. It translates as CASSLGQTNQPQHF.